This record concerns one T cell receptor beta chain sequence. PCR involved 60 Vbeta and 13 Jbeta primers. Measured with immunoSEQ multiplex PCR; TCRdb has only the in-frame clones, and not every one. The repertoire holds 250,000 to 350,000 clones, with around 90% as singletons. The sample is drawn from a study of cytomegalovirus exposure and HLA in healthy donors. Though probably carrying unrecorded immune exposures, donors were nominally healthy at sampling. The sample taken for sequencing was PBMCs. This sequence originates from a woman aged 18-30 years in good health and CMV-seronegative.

The CDR3 spells CASSPPGQVFYEQYF. The CDR3 DNA is TGTGCCAGCTCACCACCGGGACAGGTTTTCTACGAGCAGTACTTC. The rearrangement links TRBV18 to TRBJ2-7; TRBD1 matches 8 bases. In germline, CDR1 is KGHSH, CDR2 LQKENI. J was trimmed by 3 bases and V by 0 bases; bases with no gene match: 4. This CDR3 is built from 15 residues.